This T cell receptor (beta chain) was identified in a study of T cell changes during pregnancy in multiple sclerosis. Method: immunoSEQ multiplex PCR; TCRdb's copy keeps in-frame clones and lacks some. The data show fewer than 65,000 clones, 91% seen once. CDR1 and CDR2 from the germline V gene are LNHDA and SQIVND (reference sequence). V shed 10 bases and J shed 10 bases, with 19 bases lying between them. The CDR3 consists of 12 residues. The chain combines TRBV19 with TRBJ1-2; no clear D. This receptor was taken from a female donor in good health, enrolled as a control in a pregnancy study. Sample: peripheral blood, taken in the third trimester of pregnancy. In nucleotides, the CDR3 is TGTGCCACCGAGATGGCCCCAGCGAACTACACCTTC. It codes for CATEMAPANYTF.